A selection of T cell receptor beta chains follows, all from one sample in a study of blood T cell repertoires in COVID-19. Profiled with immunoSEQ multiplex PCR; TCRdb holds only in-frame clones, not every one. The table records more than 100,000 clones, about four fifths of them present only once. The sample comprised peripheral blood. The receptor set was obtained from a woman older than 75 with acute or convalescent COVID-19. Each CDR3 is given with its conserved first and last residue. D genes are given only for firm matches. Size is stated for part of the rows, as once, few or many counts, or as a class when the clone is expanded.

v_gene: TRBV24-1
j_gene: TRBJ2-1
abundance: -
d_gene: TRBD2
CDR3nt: TGTGCCACCAGTGATTTCCGGACTAGCGGGGGGCAGGGGAATGAGCAGTTCTTC
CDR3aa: CATSDFRTSGGQGNEQFF

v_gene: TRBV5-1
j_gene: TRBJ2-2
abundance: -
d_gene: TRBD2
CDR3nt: TGCGCCAGCAGCTTGGTGGCTAGCGGGGGTGGCACCGGGGAGCTGTTTTTT
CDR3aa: CASSLVASGGGTGELFF

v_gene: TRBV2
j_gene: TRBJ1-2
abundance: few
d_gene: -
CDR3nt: TGTGCCAGCAACCGGGAATCAAGCTCCGGCTACACCTTC
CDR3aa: CASNRESSSGYTF

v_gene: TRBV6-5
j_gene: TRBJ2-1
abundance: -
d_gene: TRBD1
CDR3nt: TGTGCCAGCAGGTCCGGGACAGGGACTGACAATGAGCAGTTCTTC
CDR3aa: CASRSGTGTDNEQFF

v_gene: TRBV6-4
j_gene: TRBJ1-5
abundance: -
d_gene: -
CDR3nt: TGTGCCAGCTGGAGGGAGGGAAAGGATCAGCCCCAGCATTTT
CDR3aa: CASWREGKDQPQHF

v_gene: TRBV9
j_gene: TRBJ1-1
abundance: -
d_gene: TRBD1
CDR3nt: TGTGCCAGCAGCGTAGGACCGGGACAGGGCTTAAACACTGAAGCTTTCTTT
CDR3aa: CASSVGPGQGLNTEAFF

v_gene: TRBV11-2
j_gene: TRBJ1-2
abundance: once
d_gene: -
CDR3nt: TGTGCCAGCAGCTCTGGGCCGAACTATGGCTACACCTTC
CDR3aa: CASSSGPNYGYTF

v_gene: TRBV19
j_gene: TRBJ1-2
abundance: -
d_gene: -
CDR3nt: TGTGCCAGTAGTATCCAGGACAGCTATGGCTACACCTTC
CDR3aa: CASSIQDSYGYTF

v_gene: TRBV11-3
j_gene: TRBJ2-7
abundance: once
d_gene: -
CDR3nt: TGTGCCAGCAGCTTAGATTATTCCAGGGACTACGAGCAGTACTTC
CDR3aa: CASSLDYSRDYEQYF

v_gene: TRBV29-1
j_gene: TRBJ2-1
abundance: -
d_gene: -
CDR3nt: TGCAGCGTTGAACAGACAGATTACAATGAGCAGTTCTTC
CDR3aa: CSVEQTDYNEQFF

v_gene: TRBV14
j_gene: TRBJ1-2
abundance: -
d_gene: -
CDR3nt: TGTGCCAGCAGCCAAGATGTCTCAGGCGTCAACTATGGCTACACCTTC
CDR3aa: CASSQDVSGVNYGYTF

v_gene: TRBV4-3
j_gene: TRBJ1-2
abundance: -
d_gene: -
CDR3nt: TGCGCCAGCAGCCAAGATTTACAGCATGGCTACACCTTC
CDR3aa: CASSQDLQHGYTF

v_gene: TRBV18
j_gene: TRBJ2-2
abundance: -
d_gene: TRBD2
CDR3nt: TGTGCCAGCTCACTCAACGGACTAGCCACGAGCACCGGGGAGCTGTTTTTT
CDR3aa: CASSLNGLATSTGELFF

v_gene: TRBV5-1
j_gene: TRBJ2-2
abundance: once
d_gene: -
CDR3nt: TGCGCCAGCAGCTTGTCGGGGGAGCTGTTTTTT
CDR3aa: CASSLSGELFF

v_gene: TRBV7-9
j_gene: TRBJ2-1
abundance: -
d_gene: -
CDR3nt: TGTGCCAGCAGCTTAGGCCAGGGGCGCTACAATGAGCAGTTCTTC
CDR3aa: CASSLGQGRYNEQFF

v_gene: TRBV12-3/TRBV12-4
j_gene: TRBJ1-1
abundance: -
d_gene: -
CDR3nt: TGTGCCAGCAGTTTAGTCCCGGGACAAGAAGCTTTCTTT
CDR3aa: CASSLVPGQEAFF

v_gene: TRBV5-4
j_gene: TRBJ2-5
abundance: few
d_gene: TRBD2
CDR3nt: TGTGCCAGCAGCGCCTTAACTAGCGGGGTTGAGACCCAGTACTTC
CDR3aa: CASSALTSGVETQYF

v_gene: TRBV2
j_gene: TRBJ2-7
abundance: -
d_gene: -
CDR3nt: TGTGCCAGCAGCCGGGAACGACCCTACGAGCAGTACTTC
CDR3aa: CASSRERPYEQYF

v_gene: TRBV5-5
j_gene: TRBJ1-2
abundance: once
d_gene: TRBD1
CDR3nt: TGTGCCAGCAGCCTGGGACAGGGGGCTTTTTATGGCTACACCTTC
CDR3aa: CASSLGQGAFYGYTF

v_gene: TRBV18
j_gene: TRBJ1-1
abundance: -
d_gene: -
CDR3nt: TGTGCCAGCTCACCTCAGGGGAACACTGAAGCTTTCTTT
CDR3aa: CASSPQGNTEAFF

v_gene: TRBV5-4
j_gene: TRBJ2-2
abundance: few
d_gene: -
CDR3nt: TGTGCCAGCAGCTTGGAGAGTAACACCGGGGAGCTGTTTTTT
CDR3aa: CASSLESNTGELFF

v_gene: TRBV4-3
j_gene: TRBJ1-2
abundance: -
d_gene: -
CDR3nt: TGCGCCAGCAGCCAGCGGACAGCAGCTAACTATGGCTACACCTTC
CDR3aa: CASSQRTAANYGYTF

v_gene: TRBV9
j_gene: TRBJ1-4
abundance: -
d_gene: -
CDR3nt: TGTGCCAGCAGCTCGAGGGGAGGGGTAGGGGAAAAACTGTTTTTT
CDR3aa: CASSSRGGVGEKLFF

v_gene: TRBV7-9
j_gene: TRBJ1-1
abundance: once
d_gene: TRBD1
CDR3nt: TGTGCCAGCAGCTTAGTTGGGACAGGGAAAACCACCCACACTGAAGCTTTCTTT
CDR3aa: CASSLVGTGKTTHTEAFF

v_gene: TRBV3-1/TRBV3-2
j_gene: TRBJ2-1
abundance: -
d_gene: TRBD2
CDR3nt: TGTGCCAGCAGCCTCTATAGCGGGATTTGTAAGGACAGAAACAATGAGCAGTTCTTC
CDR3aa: CASSLYSGICKDRNNEQFF

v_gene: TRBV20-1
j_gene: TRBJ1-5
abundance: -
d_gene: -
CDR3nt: TGCAGTGCTAGTCGGCAGGGATTTAATCAGCCCCAGCATTTT
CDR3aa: CSASRQGFNQPQHF

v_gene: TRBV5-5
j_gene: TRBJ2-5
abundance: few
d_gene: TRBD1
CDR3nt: TGTGCCAGCAGCCCCGGGACAGGGTTCGTGGAGACCCAGTACTTC
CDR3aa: CASSPGTGFVETQYF

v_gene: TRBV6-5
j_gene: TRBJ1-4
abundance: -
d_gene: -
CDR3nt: TGTGCCAGCAGACAAAGACAGGCAACTAATGAAAAACTGTTTTTT
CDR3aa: CASRQRQATNEKLFF

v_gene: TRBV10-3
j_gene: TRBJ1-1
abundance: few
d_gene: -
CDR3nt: TGTGCCATCAGTGAGTCTTCAGGGGTGCTGAACACTGAAGCTTTCTTT
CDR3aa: CAISESSGVLNTEAFF